The T cell receptor (beta chain) described here comes from a study of T cells expressing NK-cell markers. CDR1 MGHRA and CDR2 YSYEKL come from the germline V gene. The CDR3 extends over 14 amino acids. No DNA is given; TCRdb re-called the 5' RACE reads and lists each CDR3 protein once. Recorded here are some 450,000 distinct CDR3 sequences; the top ten clones represent less than 7.5%. Study-level results: One observes that, in four donors, these clonotypes were also the leading ones within the CD3+CD56-NKG2C+ fraction.

As regards this clonotype: The antigen is unknown.

The chain combines TRBV4-1 with TRBJ1-5. Sample: blood T cells: a sorted CD56 or NKG2C T cell subset, CD4+ or CD8+ T cells, or bulk PBMC T cells (not recorded which). This TCR was recovered from a woman aged 18 to 75 in good health. The CDR3 loop reads CASSQADGNQPQHF.